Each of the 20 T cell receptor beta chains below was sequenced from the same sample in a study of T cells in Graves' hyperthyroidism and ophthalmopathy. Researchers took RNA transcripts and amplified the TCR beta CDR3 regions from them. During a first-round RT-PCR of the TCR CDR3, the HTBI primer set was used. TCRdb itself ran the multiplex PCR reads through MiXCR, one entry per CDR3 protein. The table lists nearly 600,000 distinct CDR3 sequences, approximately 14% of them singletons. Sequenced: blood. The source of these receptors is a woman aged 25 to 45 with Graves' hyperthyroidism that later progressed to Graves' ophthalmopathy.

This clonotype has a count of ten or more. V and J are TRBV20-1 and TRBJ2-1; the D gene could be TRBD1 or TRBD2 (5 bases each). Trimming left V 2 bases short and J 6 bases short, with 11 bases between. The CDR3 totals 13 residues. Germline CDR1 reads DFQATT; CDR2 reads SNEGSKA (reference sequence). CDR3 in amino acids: CSARLAGSNEQFF. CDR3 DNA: TGCAGTGCTAGATTGGCAGGGAGCAATGAGCAGTTCTTC.

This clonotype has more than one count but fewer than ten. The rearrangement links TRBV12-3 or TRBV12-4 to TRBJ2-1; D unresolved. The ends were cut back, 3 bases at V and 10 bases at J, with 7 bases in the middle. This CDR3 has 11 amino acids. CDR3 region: CASSFIGEQFF. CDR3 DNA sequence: TGTGCCAGCAGTTTCATCGGGGAGCAGTTCTTC.

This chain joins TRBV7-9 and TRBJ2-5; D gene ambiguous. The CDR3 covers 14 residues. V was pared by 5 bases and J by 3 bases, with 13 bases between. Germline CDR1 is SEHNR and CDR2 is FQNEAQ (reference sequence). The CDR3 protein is CASSHFSIEETQYF. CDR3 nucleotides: TGTGCCAGCAGCCACTTTTCCATCGAAGAGACCCAGTACTTC.

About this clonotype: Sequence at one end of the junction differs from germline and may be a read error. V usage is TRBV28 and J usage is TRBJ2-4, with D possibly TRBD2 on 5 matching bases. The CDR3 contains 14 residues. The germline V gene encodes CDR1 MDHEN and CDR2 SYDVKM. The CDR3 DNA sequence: TGTGCCGGCAGCCCCCAGCGGCAGAAAAACATTCAGTACTTC. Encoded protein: CAGSPQRQKNIQYF. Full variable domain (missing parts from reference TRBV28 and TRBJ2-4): DVKVTQSSRYLVKRTGEKVFLECVQDMDHENMFWYRQDPGLGLRLIYFSYDVKMKEKGDIPEGYSVSREKKERFSLILESASTNQTSMYLCAGSPQRQKNIQYFGAGTRLSVL.

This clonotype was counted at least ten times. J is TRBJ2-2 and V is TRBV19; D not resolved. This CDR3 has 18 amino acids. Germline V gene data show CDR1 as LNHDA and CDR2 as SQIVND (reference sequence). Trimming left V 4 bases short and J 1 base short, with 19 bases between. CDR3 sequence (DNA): TGTGCCAGTAGTAGGTTCACCGGGCAGTCCCGGAACACCGGGGAGCTGTTTTTT. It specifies CASSRFTGQSRNTGELFF.

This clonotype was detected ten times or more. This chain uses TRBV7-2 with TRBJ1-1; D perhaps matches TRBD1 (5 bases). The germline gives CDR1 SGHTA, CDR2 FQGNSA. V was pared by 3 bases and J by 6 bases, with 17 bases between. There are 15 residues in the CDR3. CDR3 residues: CASSFTGGLKAEAFF. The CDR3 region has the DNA TGTGCCAGCAGCTTTACCGGGGGACTGAAGGCTGAAGCTTTCTTT.

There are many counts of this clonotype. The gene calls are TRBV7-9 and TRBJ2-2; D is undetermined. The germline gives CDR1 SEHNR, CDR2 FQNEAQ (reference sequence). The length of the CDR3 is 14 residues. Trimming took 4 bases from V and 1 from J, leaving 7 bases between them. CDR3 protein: CASSSRQNTGELFF. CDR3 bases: TGTGCCAGCAGCTCCCGACAGAACACCGGGGAGCTGTTTTTT.

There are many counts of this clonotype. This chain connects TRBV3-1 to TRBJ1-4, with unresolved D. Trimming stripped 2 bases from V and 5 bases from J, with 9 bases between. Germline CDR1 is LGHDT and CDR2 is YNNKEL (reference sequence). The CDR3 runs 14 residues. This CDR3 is CASSQRSVNEKLFF. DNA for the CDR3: TGTGCCAGCAGCCAACGTTCGGTAAATGAAAAACTGTTTTTT.

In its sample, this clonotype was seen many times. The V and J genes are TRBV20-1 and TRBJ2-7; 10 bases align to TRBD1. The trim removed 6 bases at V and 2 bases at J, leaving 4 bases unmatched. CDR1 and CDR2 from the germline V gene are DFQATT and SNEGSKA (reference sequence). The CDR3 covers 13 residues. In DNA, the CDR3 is TGCAGTGCCAAGACAGGGGGCCCCTACGAGCAGTACTTC. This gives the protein CSAKTGGPYEQYF.

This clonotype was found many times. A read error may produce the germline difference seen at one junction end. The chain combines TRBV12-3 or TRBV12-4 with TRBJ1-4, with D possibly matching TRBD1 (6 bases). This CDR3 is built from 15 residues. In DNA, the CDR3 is TGTACCAGCAGTCGCGGAGGGGGTTCTAATGAAAAACTGTTTTTT. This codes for CTSSRGGGSNEKLFF.

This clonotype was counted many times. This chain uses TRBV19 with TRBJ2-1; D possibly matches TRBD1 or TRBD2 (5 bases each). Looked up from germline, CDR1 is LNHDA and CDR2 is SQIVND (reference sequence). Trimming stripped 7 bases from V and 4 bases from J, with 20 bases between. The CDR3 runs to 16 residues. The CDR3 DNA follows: TGTGCCAGTACCGACAGCGGTCCTCTTTCTTACAATGAGCAGTTCTTC. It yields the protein CASTDSGPLSYNEQFF.

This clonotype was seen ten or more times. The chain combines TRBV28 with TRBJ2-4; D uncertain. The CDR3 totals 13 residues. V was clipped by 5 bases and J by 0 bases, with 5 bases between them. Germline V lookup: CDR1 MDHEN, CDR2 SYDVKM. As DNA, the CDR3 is TGTGCCAGCAGTAATTTAGCCAAAAACATTCAGTACTTC. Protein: CASSNLAKNIQYF.

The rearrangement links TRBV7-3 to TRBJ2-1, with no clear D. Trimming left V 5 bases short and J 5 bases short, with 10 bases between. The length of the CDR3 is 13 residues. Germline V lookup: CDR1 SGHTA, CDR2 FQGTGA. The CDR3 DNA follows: TGTGCCAGCAGCCCCCCCTATAACAATGAGCAGTTCTTC. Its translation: CASSPPYNNEQFF.

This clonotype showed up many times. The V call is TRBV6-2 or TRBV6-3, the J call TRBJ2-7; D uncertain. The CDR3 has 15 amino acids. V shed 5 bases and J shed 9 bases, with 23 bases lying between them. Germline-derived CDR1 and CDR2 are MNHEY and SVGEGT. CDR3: CASSRPSGASTPQYF. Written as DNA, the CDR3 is TGTGCCAGCAGTCGGCCCTCCGGCGCCAGCACGCCGCAGTACTTC.

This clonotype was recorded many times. Here the CDR3 reads CASGFQRTGRGEPQHF. In nucleotides, the CDR3 is TGTGCTAGTGGTTTCCAAAGGACAGGGCGAGGGGAGCCCCAGCATTTT. The chain recombines TRBV12-5 with TRBJ1-5, with 8 bases lining up with TRBD1. Germline V gene lookup returns CDR1 LGHNT and CDR2 FRNRAP. The CDR3 has 16 residues. V trimming: 3 bases; J trimming: 8 bases; junction bases outside the gene matches: 12. The whole variable domain, remainder taken from reference TRBV12-5 and TRBJ1-5, is DARVTQTPRHKVTEMGQEVTMRCQPILGHNTVFWYRQTMMQGLELLAYFRNRAPLDDSGMPKDRFSAEMPDATLATLKIQPSEPRDSAVYFCASGFQRTGRGEPQHFGDGTRLSIL.

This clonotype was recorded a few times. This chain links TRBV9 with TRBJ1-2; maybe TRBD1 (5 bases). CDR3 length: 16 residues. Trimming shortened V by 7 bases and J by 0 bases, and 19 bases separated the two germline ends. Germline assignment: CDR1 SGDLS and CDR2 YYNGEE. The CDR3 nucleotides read TGTGCCAGCGCCCAACGGTCGGGGGGGACTAACTATGGCTACACCTTC. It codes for CASAQRSGGTNYGYTF.

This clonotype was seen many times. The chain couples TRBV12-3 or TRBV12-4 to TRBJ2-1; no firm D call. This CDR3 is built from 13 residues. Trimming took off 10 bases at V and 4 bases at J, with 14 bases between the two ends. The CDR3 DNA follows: TGTGCCACCCCGACCAAGGAATACAATGAGCAGTTCTTC. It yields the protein CATPTKEYNEQFF.

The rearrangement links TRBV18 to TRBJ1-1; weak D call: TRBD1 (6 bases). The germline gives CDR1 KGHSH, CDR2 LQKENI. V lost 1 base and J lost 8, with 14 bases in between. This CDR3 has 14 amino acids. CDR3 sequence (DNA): TGTGCCAGCTCACCACGATCTGGGACAAAAGAAGCTTTCTTT. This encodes CASSPRSGTKEAFF.

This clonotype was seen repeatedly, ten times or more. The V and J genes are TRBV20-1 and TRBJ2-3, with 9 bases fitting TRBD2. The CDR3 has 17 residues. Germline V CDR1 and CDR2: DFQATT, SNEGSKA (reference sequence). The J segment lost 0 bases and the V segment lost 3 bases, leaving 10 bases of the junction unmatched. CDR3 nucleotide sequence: TGCAGTGCTAGTAGTTTACATCTAGCGGGGAGCACAGATACGCAGTATTTT. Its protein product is CSASSLHLAGSTDTQYF.

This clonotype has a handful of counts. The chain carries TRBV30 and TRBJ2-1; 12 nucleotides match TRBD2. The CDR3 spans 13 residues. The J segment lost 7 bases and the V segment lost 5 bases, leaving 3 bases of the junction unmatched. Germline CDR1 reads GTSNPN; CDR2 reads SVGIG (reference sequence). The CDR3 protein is CAWLGLAGNEQFF. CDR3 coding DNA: TGTGCCTGGCTGGGACTAGCGGGTAATGAGCAGTTCTTC.